One sample yielded the 10 T cell receptor beta chains listed below, sequenced in a study of blood T cell repertoires in COVID-19. The table came from immunoSEQ multiplex PCR; TCRdb's copy has only in-frame clones and leaves some out. This sample has 45,000 to 70,000 clones, with around 82% found just once. Specimen: peripheral blood. These receptors were obtained from a man aged 55 to 70 with acute or convalescent COVID-19.

The chain joins TRBV6-5 to TRBJ1-6, with a weak D call TRBD1 (5 bases). Germline loops: CDR1 MNHEY, CDR2 SVGAGI. V shed 6 bases and J shed 7 bases, with 16 bases lying between them. The CDR3 totals 15 residues. The CDR3: CASSLAGTSNSPLHF. The CDR3 nucleotides read TGTGCCAGCAGCCTTGCCGGGACTTCGAATTCACCCCTCCACTTT.

This clone was picked up one time. The J gene is TRBJ2-7, the V gene TRBV19, with 8 bases matching TRBD1. V shed 5 bases and J 5 bases; nucleotides not matched to a gene: 5. The CDR3 spans 13 residues. Germline-derived CDR1 and CDR2 are LNHDA and SQIVND (reference sequence). The CDR3 nucleotides are TGTGCCAGTAGTGGCCTGACAGGGGACGAGCAGTACTTC. The encoded protein is CASSGLTGDEQYF.

This clone was observed a few times. J is TRBJ2-1 and V is TRBV5-4, with a tentative D call TRBD2 (6 bases). Germline CDR1 SGHNT, CDR2 YYREEE (reference sequence). V lost 7 bases, J lost 7 bases, and 24 bases lay in between. The CDR3 runs to 16 residues. The CDR3 region is CASGGPLTGVTNEQFF. The CDR3 DNA reads as TGTGCCAGCGGAGGGCCCCTTACGGGGGTTACAAATGAGCAGTTCTTC.

This clone has only a few counts. The chain couples TRBV2 to TRBJ1-1, with 8 positions matching TRBD1. The junction had 7 bases not matched to a gene; V was cut back by 8 bases and J by 5 bases. The germline V gene has CDR1 SNHLY and CDR2 FYNNEI. CDR3 length: 13 amino acids. CDR3 in DNA: TGTGCCAGCGGAGGACAGGGTACAACTGAAGCTTTCTTT. Translating gives CASGGQGTTEAFF.

The genes are TRBV2 and TRBJ1-2; no clear D gene. The CDR3 is 12 residues long. In germline, CDR1 is SNHLY, CDR2 FYNNEI. V was cut by 6 bases and J by 6 bases, with 11 bases left in between. The CDR3 reads CASSPAGNGYTF. DNA of the CDR3: TGTGCCAGCAGCCCGGCGGGGAATGGCTACACCTTC.

This clone has only a few counts. The chain couples TRBV6-4 to TRBJ2-3; D may be TRBD1 (5 bases). Trimming pared 3 bases from V and 5 bases from J, leaving 12 bases between. This CDR3 spans 14 amino acids. Germline-derived CDR1 and CDR2 are MRHNA and SNTAGT. The CDR3 DNA reads as TGTGCCAGCAGTGAGGGGCCGCACGGAGATACGCAGTATTTT. Translating gives CASSEGPHGDTQYF.

The chain recombines TRBV7-3 with TRBJ2-3, with a weak D call TRBD2 (6 bases). V lost 3 bases, J lost 1 base, and 11 bases lay in between. The germline V gene has CDR1 SGHTA and CDR2 FQGTGA. This CDR3 has 15 amino acids. CDR3: CASSLEGSGTDTQYF. The DNA of the CDR3 is TGTGCCAGCAGCTTGGAGGGCTCGGGCACAGATACGCAGTATTTT.

The chain couples TRBV19 to TRBJ2-3, with TRBD2 identical over 7 bases. CDR3 size: 14 residues. V lost 9 bases to trimming and J lost 2 bases; unmatched junction nucleotides: 8. CDR1 and CDR2 (germline): LNHDA, SQIVND (reference sequence). CDR3 protein: CASERGGSTDTQYF. CDR3 sequence (DNA): TGTGCCAGCGAGCGCGGGGGTTCCACAGATACGCAGTATTTT.

The V call is TRBV5-8, the J call TRBJ2-3, with TRBD1 matching 11 bases. CDR1 is SGHTS and CDR2 is YDEGEE in the germline V gene. After removal of 8 bases from V and 3 bases from J, the junction contained 8 bases not matched to a gene. The CDR3 runs 15 residues. Written as DNA, the CDR3 is TGTGCCAGTACCCTCGGGACAGGGGGAACAGATACGCAGTATTTT. It yields the protein CASTLGTGGTDTQYF.

Only one count was recorded for this clone. V usage is TRBV7-8 and J usage is TRBJ1-2, with TRBD1 as a possible D gene (6 bases). Trimming shortened V by 2 bases and J by 3 bases, and 10 bases separated the two germline ends. This CDR3 region has 14 residues. Germline V gene data show CDR1 as SGHVS and CDR2 as FQNEAQ. CDR3 sequence: CASSLRAGDYGYTF. DNA of the CDR3: TGTGCCAGCAGCTTACGGGCAGGGGACTATGGCTACACCTTC.